This T cell receptor beta chain emerged from a study of cytomegalovirus exposure and HLA in healthy donors. The study, taken as a whole, reports: For most TCR sequences rarity was the rule, although some public TCRs occurred in many donors. TCR beta V- and J-gene trimming was later associated with a missense DCLRE1C variant.

The PCR used 60 Vbeta and 13 Jbeta primers. Method: immunoSEQ multiplex PCR; TCRdb's copy keeps in-frame clones and lacks some. The table includes approximately 200,000 clones, 82% detected once. This CDR3 comprises 14 residues. CDR1 is SGHRS, CDR2 YFSETQ, per germline. V shed 0 bases, J shed 5 bases, and the junction held 4 bases outside the gene matches. Worth noting for this clone: Its antigen is as yet unknown.

This chain uses TRBV5-1 with TRBJ1-2; 7 bases line up with TRBD1. The source of this sequence is a boy aged 2 to 10 in good health and CMV-seronegative. The specimen sequenced was PBMCs. As DNA, the CDR3 is TGCGCCAGCAGCTTGGGGGACAGATCATATGGCTACACCTTC. Its translation: CASSLGDRSYGYTF.